The 9 T cell receptor beta chains below were found in one sample sequenced in a study of beta chain features in type 1 diabetes. The whole isolated RNA underwent reverse transcription, so sequencing captured expressed TCRB transcripts. Sequencing used immunoSEQ multiplex PCR; TCRdb keeps in-frame clones, though not all of them. The sample holds about 130,000 clones, around a tenth seen once. Sequenced: central memory CD4+ T cells from blood. These TCRs come from a man aged 18 to 30 in good health.

This clone was seen a handful of times. The chain uses TRBV5-1 and TRBJ1-2, with 11 bases lining up with TRBD1. Trimming cost V 3 bases and J 5 bases; bases outside gene matches: 3. Looked up from germline, CDR1 is SGHRS and CDR2 is YFSETQ. This CDR3 spans 14 amino acids. CDR3: CASSSGQGAYGYTF. The DNA for the CDR3 is TGCGCCAGCAGCTCAGGACAGGGGGCGTATGGCTACACCTTC.

The CDR3 spells CASSMDSGSGANVLTF. CDR3 DNA sequence: TGTGCCAGTAGTATGGATTCGGGCTCTGGGGCCAACGTCCTGACTTTC. The chain combines TRBV19 with TRBJ2-6; D gene unclear. The CDR3 runs to 16 residues. Trimming took off 3 bases at V and 0 bases at J, with 9 bases between the two ends. The V gene's germline CDR1 is LNHDA and CDR2 SQIVND (reference sequence).

This clone occurred a few times. This chain links TRBV4-3 with TRBJ1-1; D ambiguous. This CDR3 is built from 13 residues. V was cut by 3 bases and J by 4 bases, with 9 bases left in between. Looked up from germline, CDR1 is LGHNA and CDR2 is YSLEER. CDR3 DNA sequence: TGCGCCAGCAGCCAGTTGGGGAGCACTGAAGCTTTCTTT. This sequence encodes CASSQLGSTEAFF.

This chain connects TRBV5-4 to TRBJ1-4; 7 bases map to TRBD1. Trimming cost V 4 bases and J 4 bases; bases outside gene matches: 4. CDR1 is SGHNT and CDR2 is YYREEE in the germline V gene (reference sequence). The CDR3 covers 14 residues. This CDR3 is CASSQGGRNEKLFF. The CDR3 DNA reads TGTGCCAGCAGCCAGGGGGGTCGTAATGAAAAACTGTTTTTT.

On this clone: Compared with germline, one end of the junction differs, possibly owing to a read error. Other DNA sequences of this sample code for an identical CDR3. The chain carries TRBV6-5 and TRBJ1-2; TRBD1 agrees at 8 bases. Germline V gene lookup returns CDR1 MNHEY and CDR2 SVGAGI. CDR3 size: 13 residues. The CDR3 DNA reads as TGTGCCAGCAGTCGTCAGGGGGCTTATGGCTACACCTTT. Its translation: CASSRQGAYGYTF.

There are a few counts of this clone. V and J are TRBV6-1 and TRBJ2-2; weak D call: TRBD1 (6 bases). The CDR3 consists of 14 residues. Germline lookup yields CDR1 MNHNS and CDR2 SASEGT. V lost 6 bases and J lost 4, with 12 bases in between. The CDR3 spells CASRGVGATGELFF. As DNA, the CDR3 is TGTGCCAGCAGGGGAGTGGGGGCCACCGGGGAGCTGTTTTTT.

This clone appeared many times. The chain recombines TRBV7-9 with TRBJ2-7; 12 bases are a match to TRBD1. There are 15 residues in the CDR3. CDR1 and CDR2 from the germline V gene are SEHNR and FQNEAQ (reference sequence). Trimming cost V 5 bases and J 3 bases; bases outside gene matches: 5. CDR3 protein: CASSPGQGAYYEQYF. The CDR3 coding sequence is TGTGCCAGCAGCCCGGGACAGGGGGCGTACTACGAGCAGTACTTC.

The table lists this clone with a few counts. J is TRBJ2-5 and V is TRBV7-2; TRBD2 matches 10 bases. The length of the CDR3 is 14 residues. With V trimmed by 3 bases and J by 4 bases, 2 bases remained unmatched. The V gene's germline CDR1 is SGHTA and CDR2 FQGNSA. The CDR3, as DNA: TGTGCCAGCAGCTTGACTAGCGGGTTAGAGACCCAGTACTTC. Translating it yields CASSLTSGLETQYF.

This clone was counted between two and nine times. The genes are TRBV29-1 and TRBJ2-7, with 9 nucleotides matching TRBD1. CDR1 SQVTM and CDR2 ANQGSEA come from the germline V gene. This CDR3 has 15 amino acids. The V and J ends lost 7 bases and 5 bases, in that order; junction bases with no gene match: 15. CDR3 coding DNA: TGCAGCGCCGTACCCGGGACAGGGTATGGAGACGAGCAGTACTTC. It yields the protein CSAVPGTGYGDEQYF.